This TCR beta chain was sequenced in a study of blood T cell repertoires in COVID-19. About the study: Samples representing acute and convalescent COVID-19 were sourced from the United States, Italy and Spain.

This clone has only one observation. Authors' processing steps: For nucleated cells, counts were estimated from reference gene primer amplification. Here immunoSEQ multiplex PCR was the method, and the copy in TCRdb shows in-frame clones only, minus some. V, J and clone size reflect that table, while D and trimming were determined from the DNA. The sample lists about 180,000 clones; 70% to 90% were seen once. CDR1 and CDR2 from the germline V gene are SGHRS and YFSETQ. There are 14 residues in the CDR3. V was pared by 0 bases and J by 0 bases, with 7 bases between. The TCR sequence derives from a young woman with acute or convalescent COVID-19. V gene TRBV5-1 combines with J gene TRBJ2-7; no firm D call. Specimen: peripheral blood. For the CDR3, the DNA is TGCGCCAGCAGCTTGGGAGCCCACTCCTACGAGCAGTACTTC. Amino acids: CASSLGAHSYEQYF.